The 14 T cell receptor beta chains below come from one sample, sequenced in a study of blood T cell repertoires in COVID-19. TCRdb's table, derived via immunoSEQ multiplex PCR, lists solely in-frame clones and lacks some. Of approximately 130,000 clones in the sample, less than 90% are singletons; the top ten hold under 20%. The sequenced sample consisted of PBMCs or T cells enriched from blood (not recorded which). These receptor sequences come from a man younger than 45 who had recovered from COVID-19.

This clone has a handful of counts. This chain uses TRBV10-3 with TRBJ2-2, with TRBD2 matching 9 bases. Germline trimming cut 2 bases from V and 4 bases from J; bases unmatched to any gene: 5. Germline loops: CDR1 ENHRY, CDR2 SYGVKD. This CDR3 contains 16 residues. For the CDR3, the DNA is TGTGCCATCAGTGAGAGCTGGACTAGCGTCACCGGGGAGCTGTTTTTT. It is translated as CAISESWTSVTGELFF.

The chain couples TRBV5-1 to TRBJ2-3; 9 bases agree with TRBD2. CDR1 is SGHRS, CDR2 YFSETQ, per germline. Losses at the gene ends were 4 bases for V and 0 bases for J; bases not matched to a gene: 3. The CDR3 length is 15 residues. CDR3 nucleotide sequence: TGCGCCAGCAGCAACCTAGCGGGGAGCACAGATACGCAGTATTTT. Its translation is CASSNLAGSTDTQYF.

This chain uses TRBV7-9 with TRBJ1-4; the match to TRBD1 covers 8 bases. Per germline, CDR1 SEHNR and CDR2 FQNEAQ (reference sequence). V lost 6 bases and J lost 6; bases outside the gene matches: 12. The CDR3 contains 16 residues. CDR3 loop: CASRPQGANRDEKLFF. The CDR3 nucleotides are TGTGCCAGCAGGCCTCAGGGGGCGAATCGGGATGAAAAACTGTTTTTT.

The chain joins TRBV6-1 to TRBJ1-3; D may be TRBD1 (6 bases). Trimming shortened V by 1 base and J by 4 bases, and 11 bases separated the two germline ends. The CDR3 spans 15 residues. Per germline, CDR1 MNHNS and CDR2 SASEGT. CDR3 nucleotide sequence: TGTGCCAGCAGTGAAGAAACAGGGAGCGGAAACACCATATATTTT. This encodes CASSEETGSGNTIYF.

V is TRBV29-1 and J is TRBJ2-3; D is unclear. Trimming shortened V by 3 bases and J by 1 base, and 11 bases separated the two germline ends. In germline, CDR1 is SQVTM, CDR2 ANQGSEA. The CDR3 consists of 14 residues. This CDR3 is CSVEVALGTDTQYF. The CDR3 DNA sequence: TGCAGCGTTGAGGTAGCACTTGGCACAGATACGCAGTATTTT.

The V gene is TRBV27, the J gene TRBJ2-7; possible D gene TRBD1, 6 bases. V shed 5 bases and J shed 2 bases, with 10 bases lying between them. The CDR3 is made up of 13 amino acids. Germline loops: CDR1 MNHEY, CDR2 SMNVEV (reference sequence). The CDR3 sequence is CASSARGPYEQYF. As DNA, the CDR3 is TGTGCCAGCAGTGCCAGGGGACCCTACGAGCAGTACTTC.

The chain uses TRBV9 and TRBJ2-7, with D possibly being TRBD1 (6 bases). The ends were cut back, 4 bases at V and 2 bases at J, with 13 bases in the middle. The CDR3 is 14 amino acids. Germline V gene data show CDR1 as SGDLS and CDR2 as YYNGEE. The CDR3 sequence: CASSPRQETYEQYF. The CDR3 nucleotides are TGTGCCAGCAGCCCAAGACAGGAAACCTACGAGCAGTACTTC.

This chain uses TRBV2 with TRBJ1-2; 11 bases line up with TRBD1. CDR1 and CDR2 from the germline V gene are SNHLY and FYNNEI. V lost 5 bases to trimming and J lost 7 bases; unmatched junction nucleotides: 9. CDR3 length: 15 amino acids. This CDR3 is CASSRGTGGFFGYTF. Here the CDR3 DNA reads TGTGCCAGCAGTCGTGGGACAGGGGGTTTCTTTGGCTACACCTTC.

The J gene is TRBJ2-1, the V gene TRBV6-4; 8 nucleotides line up with TRBD1. Looked up from germline, CDR1 is MRHNA and CDR2 is SNTAGT. CDR3 length: 13 residues. V shed 6 bases and J 7 bases; nucleotides not matched to a gene: 5. This chain's CDR3 is CASSLDRANEQFF. The CDR3 nucleotides are TGTGCCAGCAGCTTGGACAGGGCTAATGAGCAGTTCTTC.

The chain joins TRBV18 to TRBJ1-2, with 11 bases lining up with TRBD1. Germline CDR1 reads KGHSH; CDR2 reads LQKENI. The CDR3 runs 15 residues. The V and J ends lost 4 bases and 3 bases, in that order; junction bases with no gene match: 4. The CDR3 DNA follows: TGTGCCAGCTCACTACCGGGACAGGGGGACTATGGCTACACCTTC. It is translated as CASSLPGQGDYGYTF.

The genes are TRBV19 and TRBJ1-2; 8 nucleotides agree with TRBD1. V lost 8 bases and J lost 8; bases outside the gene matches: 19. CDR3 length: 16 residues. CDR1 and CDR2 (germline): LNHDA, SQIVND (reference sequence). The CDR3 DNA follows: TGTGCCAGTCACCTTTGGACCGGACAGGGTCTGGGAGGCTACACCTTC. It encodes CASHLWTGQGLGGYTF.

This chain links TRBV2 with TRBJ2-6, with 7 bases matching TRBD2. After removal of 4 bases from V and 0 bases from J, the junction contained 9 bases not matched to a gene. Germline V gene lookup returns CDR1 SNHLY and CDR2 FYNNEI. The length of the CDR3 is 18 residues. CDR3 sequence (DNA): TGTGCCAGCAGTGCATCCCCAGCGGGGCGCTCTGGGGCCAACGTCCTGACTTTC. It yields the protein CASSASPAGRSGANVLTF.

The count of this clone is one. The rearrangement joins TRBV7-9 to TRBJ2-5, with TRBD1 as a possible D gene (6 bases). Germline values: CDR1 SEHNR, CDR2 FQNEAQ (reference sequence). The CDR3 has 15 amino acids. V lost 3 bases to trimming and J lost 5 bases, with 16 bases between them. This chain's CDR3 is CASSFITGIWETQYF. The CDR3 DNA follows: TGTGCCAGCAGCTTTATAACAGGGATTTGGGAGACCCAGTACTTC. Together with reference TRBV7-9 and TRBJ2-5, the CDR3 gives the full variable domain: DTGVSQNPRHKITKRGQNVTFRCDPISEHNRLYWYRQTLGQGPEFLTYFQNEAQLEKSRLLSDRFSAERPKGSFSTLEIQRTEQGDSAMYLCASSFITGIWETQYFGPGTRLLVL.

This CDR3 reads CASSYAGLNEQFF. DNA for the CDR3: TGTGCCAGCAGCTACGCGGGGCTCAATGAGCAGTTCTTC. The V gene is TRBV27, the J gene TRBJ2-1; weak D call: TRBD2 (6 bases). The CDR3 consists of 13 residues. Trimming stripped 6 bases from V and 6 bases from J, with 12 bases between. Germline loops: CDR1 MNHEY, CDR2 SMNVEV (reference sequence).